The rows below give T cell receptor beta chains drawn from one sample of a study of T cells after yellow fever vaccination. MiXCR was run by TCRdb on the 5' RACE reads, yielding one entry per CDR3 protein. The repertoire consists of about 250,000 distinct CDR3 sequences, with about 3.5% occurring once and the leading ten covering around 19%. Specimen: PBMCs, collected 15 days after the yellow fever booster vaccination. These receptors were obtained from a man younger than 35 who received the YFV17D yellow fever vaccine. Each CDR3 is given with its conserved first and last residue. D genes are given only for firm matches. Only part of the rows carry a size: once, few, many, or a class if the clone is expanded.

many	TRBJ2-3	TRBD2	TRBV4-3	TGCGCCAGCAGCCAAGAAATAGCGGGCTACACAGATACGCAGTATTTT	CASSQEIAGYTDTQYF
many	TRBJ1-1	NA	TRBV4-3	TGCGCCAGCAGCCAAGTTAGGGGGATGTGGACTGAAGCTTTCTTT	CASSQVRGMWTEAFF
many	TRBJ2-3	TRBD2	TRBV7-9	TGTGCCAGCAGCCTAGCTAGCGGGGGGGCCTACACAGATACGCAGTATTTT	CASSLASGGAYTDTQYF
many	TRBJ1-1	NA	TRBV13	TGTGCCAGCAGCTTTTCGGGGATGAACACTGAAGCTTTCTTT	CASSFSGMNTEAFF
many	TRBJ1-1	TRBD1	TRBV3-1	TGTGCCAGCAGCCCACAGGGGGGTGTGTCGGAAGCTTTCTTT	CASSPQGGVSEAFF
many	TRBJ2-3	TRBD2	TRBV5-1	TGCGCCAGCAGCATCGGGACTAGCGGAAACACAGATACGCAGTATTTT	CASSIGTSGNTDTQYF
many	TRBJ2-3	NA	TRBV5-1	TGCGCCAGCAGCTCCCCAGATACGCAGTATTTT	CASSSPDTQYF
many	TRBJ1-4	NA	TRBV6-6	TGTGCCAGCAGTTACGGTGGGGATGCTGAAAAACTGTTTTTT	CASSYGGDAEKLFF
many	TRBJ1-1	TRBD1	TRBV5-1	TGCGCCAGCAGCTCGGACAGGGCGGACACTGAAGCTTTCTTT	CASSSDRADTEAFF
many	TRBJ1-3	NA	TRBV3-1	TGTGCCAGCAGCCAGTTCAGCTCTGGAAACACCATATATTTT	CASSQFSSGNTIYF
many	TRBJ1-2	NA	TRBV7-2	TGTGCCAGCAGCTTAGTTAGGCAGGAAGGCTACACCTTC	CASSLVRQEGYTF
many	TRBJ1-3	NA	TRBV7-9	TGTGCCAGCAGCTTATCTTATACAGGAAACACCATATATTTT	CASSLSYTGNTIYF
many	TRBJ1-6	NA	TRBV6-1	TGTGCCAGCAGTGAAAGCCCCAAGTCTGCCCGAGGGGATTCACCCCTCCACTTT	CASSESPKSARGDSPLHF
NA	TRBJ2-3	NA	TRBV5-1	TGCGCCAGCAGCTTAGGCGGGTCAGATACGCAGTATTTT	CASSLGGSDTQYF
many	TRBJ2-1	NA	TRBV4-2	TGTGCCAGCAGCCAAGATGGGCGGAGTCAGTTCTTC	CASSQDGRSQFF
many	TRBJ2-1	TRBD1	TRBV7-8	TGTGCCAGCAGCTCACCGGGACAGGAGTACAATGAGCAGTTCTTC	CASSSPGQEYNEQFF
many	TRBJ1-2	NA	TRBV18	TGTGCCAGCTCACCACGGGCAGGGGATGACAACTATGGCTACACCTTC	CASSPRAGDDNYGYTF
many	TRBJ2-1	NA	TRBV7-9	TGTGCCAGCAGCTGGACCCACTCGTCTGAGCAGTTCTTC	CASSWTHSSEQFF
many	TRBJ2-3	NA	TRBV7-8	TGTGCCAGCAGCCCCAGGGCGGGCAGGCCCACAGATACGCAGTATTTT	CASSPRAGRPTDTQYF
many	TRBJ1-4	NA	TRBV3-1	TGTGCCAGCAGCCCCCCAGGGAATCGTGAAAAACTGTTTTTT	CASSPPGNREKLFF
many	TRBJ1-2	NA	TRBV5-1	TGCGCCAGCAGCTTAGGGGAACACTATGGCTACACCTTC	CASSLGEHYGYTF
many	TRBJ2-3	NA	TRBV4-3	TGCGCCAGCAGCCAAGACTACAGGCCTAGCACAGATACGCAGTATTTT	CASSQDYRPSTDTQYF
many	TRBJ1-2	TRBD1	TRBV27	TGTGCCAGCAGTCCTGGACAGGGGGCTCTCTATGGCTACACCTTC	CASSPGQGALYGYTF
many	TRBJ2-7	NA	TRBV20-1	TGCAGTGCTCCTCCCCCCGGGTCAATTCGTTCCTACGAGCAGTACTTC	CSAPPPGSIRSYEQYF
many	TRBJ2-1	NA	TRBV5-1	TGCGCCAGCAGCTTCCCAGGGGACTACAATGAGCAGTTCTTC	CASSFPGDYNEQFF
many	TRBJ2-3	NA	TRBV7-9	TGTGCCAGCAGCTTAAGGAGGGGCGAATTCACAGATACGCAGTATTTT	CASSLRRGEFTDTQYF
many	TRBJ1-2	NA	TRBV7-9	TGTGCCAGCACCTCAATTTGGACGGCAGGGTTAGGTGGCTACACCTTC	CASTSIWTAGLGGYTF
many	TRBJ2-3	NA	TRBV7-9	TGTGCCAGCAGCCTGATCACAGATACGCAGTATTTT	CASSLITDTQYF
many	TRBJ2-1	NA	TRBV7-9	TGTGCCAGCAGCTTAGTAGGGGATGAGCAGTTCTTC	CASSLVGDEQFF
many	TRBJ2-5	TRBD2	TRBV30	TGTGCCTGGAGTACCGGGACTAGCGCAGAGACCCAGTACTTC	CAWSTGTSAETQYF
NA	TRBJ2-6	NA	TRBV5-8	TGTGCCAGCAGCTTCTCCGACAGAGTCTCTGGGGCCAACGTCCTGACTTTC	CASSFSDRVSGANVLTF
many	TRBJ1-1	NA	TRBV5-1	TGCGCCAGCAGCTGGGGGTGGACGGATATGAACACTGAAGCTTTCTTT	CASSWGWTDMNTEAFF
many	TRBJ1-1	TRBD1	TRBV5-1	TGCGCCAGCAGCTCCCTGACAGGGGGGGACACTGAAGCTTTCTTT	CASSSLTGGDTEAFF
NA	TRBJ1-2	NA	TRBV3-1	TGTGCCAGCAGCCGACTGGACAGCTACACCTTC	CASSRLDSYTF
many	TRBJ2-7	NA	TRBV27	TGTGCCAGCGCCGCAAGGGATCGGTACGAGCAGTACTTC	CASAARDRYEQYF
NA	TRBJ1-1	NA	TRBV6-5	TGTGCCAGCAGTTACCGTAGGGGGGAGGCTTTCTTT	CASSYRRGEAFF
many	TRBJ2-7	NA	TRBV20-1	TGCAGTGCTAGGCTGGGCCATGCCTACGAGCAGTACTTC	CSARLGHAYEQYF
many	TRBJ2-5	NA	TRBV6-5	TGTGCCAGCAGCCCTATACAGTACCAAGAGACCCAGTACTTC	CASSPIQYQETQYF
many	TRBJ1-5	TRBD1	TRBV18	TGTGCCAGCTCAGGGACAGGGGGAGGCAATCAGCCCCAGCATTTT	CASSGTGGGNQPQHF
NA	TRBJ2-4	TRBD2	TRBV29-1	TGCAGCGTTGATTGGGGTAGCGGGGTAGGCATTCAGTACTTC	CSVDWGSGVGIQYF
many	TRBJ2-5	TRBD1	TRBV5-1	TGCGCCAGCAGCTGGCTCCGACAGGGGGTAAACCAAGAGACCCAGTACTTC	CASSWLRQGVNQETQYF
many	TRBJ1-1	TRBD1	TRBV29-1	TGCAGCGTTGAAGGGACAGGGGGAACTGAAGCTTTCTTT	CSVEGTGGTEAFF
many	TRBJ2-3	NA	TRBV9	TGTGCCAGCACGGAGGAGGGCACAGATACGCAGTATTTT	CASTEEGTDTQYF
many	TRBJ2-1	TRBD1	TRBV27	TGTGCCAGCAGTTTACTCGGGACAGGGGGCTACAATGAGCAGTTCTTC	CASSLLGTGGYNEQFF
many	TRBJ1-1	NA	TRBV7-9	TGTGCCACCAATCAGGGCAAGAACACTGAAGCTTTCTTT	CATNQGKNTEAFF
many	TRBJ2-1	TRBD2	TRBV5-1	TGCGCCAGCAGCTTGGAATCAGCGGGGGGGCAGGATGAGCAGTTCTTC	CASSLESAGGQDEQFF
many	TRBJ2-5	NA	TRBV6-6	TGTGCCAGCATTCGCTCAGGGGGGGAGACCCAGTACTTC	CASIRSGGETQYF
many	TRBJ1-2	NA	TRBV20-1	TGCAGTGCTGCCGAGATTACGGCACGCTACACCTTC	CSAAEITARYTF
many	TRBJ2-3	NA	TRBV5-1	TGCGCCAGCAGCTTGGAACAGCGCACAGATACGCAGTATTTT	CASSLEQRTDTQYF
many	TRBJ2-3	NA	TRBV12-3/TRBV12-4	TGTGCCAGCAGCCCCAGGGGAAAGGCAGATACGCAGTATTTT	CASSPRGKADTQYF
many	TRBJ1-3	NA	TRBV13	TGTGCCAGCAGCTTAGGTCGAGGAGAACTATATCACTCTGGAAACACCATATATTTT	CASSLGRGELYHSGNTIYF
many	TRBJ1-2	NA	TRBV4-1	TGCGCCAGCAGCCAATTTACAGGCTTGAACTATGGCTACACCTTC	CASSQFTGLNYGYTF
few	TRBJ1-5	NA	TRBV5-6	TGTGCCAGCAGCATGGGACGTTTCAATCGACCCCAGCATTTT	CASSMGRFNRPQHF